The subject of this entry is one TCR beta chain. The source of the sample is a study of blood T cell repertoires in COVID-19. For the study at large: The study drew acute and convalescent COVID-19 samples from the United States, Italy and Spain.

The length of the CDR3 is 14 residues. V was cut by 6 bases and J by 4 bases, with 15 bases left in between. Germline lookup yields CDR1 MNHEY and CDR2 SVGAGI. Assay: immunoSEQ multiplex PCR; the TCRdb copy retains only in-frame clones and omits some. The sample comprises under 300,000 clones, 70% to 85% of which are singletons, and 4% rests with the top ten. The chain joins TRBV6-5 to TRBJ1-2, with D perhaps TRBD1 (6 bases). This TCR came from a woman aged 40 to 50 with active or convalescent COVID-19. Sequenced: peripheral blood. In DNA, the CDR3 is TGTGCCAGCAGCCCCGGTGGGGGGGCCTATGGCTACACCTTC. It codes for CASSPGGGAYGYTF.